These 8 T cell receptor beta chains were sequenced from one sample in a study of identical twins. TCRdb recomputed calls from the 5' RACE reads with MiXCR, one row per CDR3 protein. The data show about 450,000 distinct CDR3 sequences, approximately 18% seen once. Sequencing used naive T cells sorted from blood. All receptors derive from a middle-aged man in good health.

This clonotype was detected only a few times. The chain carries TRBV5-1 and TRBJ2-2; D perhaps matches TRBD1 (6 bases). Germline V lookup: CDR1 SGHRS, CDR2 YFSETQ. The V and J ends lost 4 bases and 4 bases respectively, with 14 bases between them. This CDR3 comprises 15 residues. CDR3 nucleotides: TGCGCCAGCAGCCTAGGGGGACCCGGCACCGGGGAGCTGTTTTTT. Translated: CASSLGGPGTGELFF. Filled out from reference TRBV5-1 and TRBJ2-2, the complete variable domain reads KAGVTQTPRYLIKTRGQQVTLSCSPISGHRSVSWYQQTPGQGLQFLFEYFSETQRNKGNFPGRFSGRQFSNSRSEMNVSTLELGDSALYLCASSLGGPGTGELFFGEGSRLTVL.

This clonotype was counted ten times or more. V is TRBV12-3 or TRBV12-4 and J is TRBJ2-6, with D possibly being TRBD1 (5 bases). This CDR3 is built from 18 residues. Trimming stripped 2 bases from V and 4 bases from J, with 18 bases between. CDR3: CASSLRSQGFIGANVLTF. The CDR3 DNA reads TGTGCCAGCAGTTTAAGGTCCCAGGGATTTATCGGGGCCAACGTCCTGACTTTC.

In its sample, this clonotype was seen many times. The chain uses TRBV4-1 and TRBJ2-3, with 13 bases matching TRBD2. The CDR3 covers 18 residues. V shed 3 bases and J 4 bases; nucleotides not matched to a gene: 10. Germline V gene sequence: CDR1 MGHRA, CDR2 YSYEKL. The CDR3 protein is CASSQAARLAGGPDTQYF. For the CDR3, the DNA is TGCGCCAGCAGCCAGGCTGCCAGACTAGCGGGGGGCCCAGATACGCAGTATTTT.

V usage is TRBV28 and J usage is TRBJ2-7; a possible D gene is TRBD2 (5 bases). Germline CDR1 and CDR2: MDHEN and SYDVKM. V lost 2 bases to trimming and J lost 6 bases, with 8 bases between them. The CDR3 covers 12 residues. The CDR3 protein is CASSLLALEQYF. CDR3 bases: TGTGCCAGCAGTTTACTAGCCCTCGAGCAGTACTTC.

This clonotype was found many times. V usage is TRBV19 and J usage is TRBJ2-3; TRBD2 agrees at 7 bases. Germline CDR1 and CDR2: LNHDA and SQIVND (reference sequence). This CDR3 contains 14 residues. Germline trimming cut 5 bases from V and 2 bases from J; bases unmatched to any gene: 4. CDR3 loop: CASSFAGVTDTQYF. CDR3 in DNA: TGTGCCAGTAGTTTCGCGGGAGTCACAGATACGCAGTATTTT.

V and J are TRBV4-3 and TRBJ2-5; D is possibly TRBD1 or TRBD2 (6 bases each). Deletions cut 0 bases from V and 2 bases from J, with 16 bases between. Germline V gene sequence: CDR1 LGHNA, CDR2 YSLEER. The CDR3 is 17 amino acids. The CDR3 here is CASSQDGGGRPQETQYF. As DNA, the CDR3 is TGCGCCAGCAGCCAAGACGGTGGGGGGCGACCTCAAGAGACCCAGTACTTC.

For the CDR3, the DNA is TGTTGCAAGGGCGTGACACTCGATGGGGTTGCCCTTTACGAGCAGTACTTC. Its translation: CCKGVTLDGVALYEQYF. This chain uses TRBV28 with TRBJ2-7; no clear D gene. Per germline, CDR1 MDHEN and CDR2 SYDVKM. CDR3 size: 17 residues.

V gene TRBV9 combines with J gene TRBJ2-1; 14 bases agree with TRBD2. The CDR3 loop spans 15 amino acids. The germline gives CDR1 SGDLS, CDR2 YYNGEE. Unmatched junction bases numbered 4, after V lost 3 bases and J lost 8 bases. The CDR3 DNA sequence: TGTGCCAGCAGCGACCGGACTAGCGGGGGGTATGAGCAGTTCTTC. It translates to CASSDRTSGGYEQFF.